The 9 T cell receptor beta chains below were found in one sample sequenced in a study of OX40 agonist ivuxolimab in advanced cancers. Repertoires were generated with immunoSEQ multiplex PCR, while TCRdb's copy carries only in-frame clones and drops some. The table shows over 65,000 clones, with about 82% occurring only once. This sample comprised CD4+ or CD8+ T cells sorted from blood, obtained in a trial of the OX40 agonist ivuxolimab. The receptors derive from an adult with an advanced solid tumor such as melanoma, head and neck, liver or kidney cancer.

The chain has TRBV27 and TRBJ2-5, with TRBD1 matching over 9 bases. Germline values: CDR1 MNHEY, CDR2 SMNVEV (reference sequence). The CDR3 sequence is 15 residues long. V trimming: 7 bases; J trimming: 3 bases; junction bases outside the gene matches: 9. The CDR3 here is CASKDGTGSKETQYF. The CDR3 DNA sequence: TGTGCCAGCAAGGATGGGACAGGGAGTAAAGAGACCCAGTACTTC.

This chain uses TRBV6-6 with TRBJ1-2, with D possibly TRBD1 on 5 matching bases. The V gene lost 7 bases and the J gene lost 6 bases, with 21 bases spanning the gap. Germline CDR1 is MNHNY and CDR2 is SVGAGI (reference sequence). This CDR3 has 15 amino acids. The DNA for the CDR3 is TGTGCCAGCAACGACGGACCGGGGGTTAGGGATGGCTACACCTTC. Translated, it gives CASNDGPGVRDGYTF.

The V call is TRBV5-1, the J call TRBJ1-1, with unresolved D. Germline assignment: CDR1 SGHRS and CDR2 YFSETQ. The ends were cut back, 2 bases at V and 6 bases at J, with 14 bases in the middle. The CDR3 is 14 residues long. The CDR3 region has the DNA TGCGCCAGCAGCTTTGGGGATACTAAACCTGAAGCTTTCTTT. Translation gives CASSFGDTKPEAFF. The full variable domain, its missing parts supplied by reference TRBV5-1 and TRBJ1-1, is KAGVTQTPRYLIKTRGQQVTLSCSPISGHRSVSWYQQTPGQGLQFLFEYFSETQRNKGNFPGRFSGRQFSNSRSEMNVSTLELGDSALYLCASSFGDTKPEAFFGQGTRLTVV.

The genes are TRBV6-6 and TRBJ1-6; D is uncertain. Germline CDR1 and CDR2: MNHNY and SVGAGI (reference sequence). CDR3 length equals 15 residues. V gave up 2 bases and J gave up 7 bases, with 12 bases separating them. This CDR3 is CASSYRNSGNSPLHF. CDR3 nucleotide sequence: TGTGCCAGCAGTTACCGAAACAGTGGGAATTCACCCCTCCACTTT.

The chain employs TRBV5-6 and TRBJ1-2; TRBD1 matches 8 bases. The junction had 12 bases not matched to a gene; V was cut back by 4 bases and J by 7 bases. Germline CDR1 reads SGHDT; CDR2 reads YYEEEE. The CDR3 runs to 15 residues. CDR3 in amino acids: CASSPMGQDESGYTF. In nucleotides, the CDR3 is TGTGCCAGCAGCCCGATGGGACAGGATGAGTCTGGCTACACCTTC.

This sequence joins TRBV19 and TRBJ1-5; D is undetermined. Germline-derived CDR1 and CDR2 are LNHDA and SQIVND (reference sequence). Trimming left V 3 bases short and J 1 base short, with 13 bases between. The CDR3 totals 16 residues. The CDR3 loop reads CASSILAVPSNQPQHF. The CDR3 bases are TGTGCCAGTAGTATCTTGGCAGTCCCAAGCAATCAGCCCCAGCATTTT. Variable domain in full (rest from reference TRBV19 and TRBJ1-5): DGGITQSPKYLFRKEGQNVTLSCEQNLNHDAMYWYRQDPGQGLRLIYYSQIVNDFQKGDIAEGYSVSREKKESFPLTVTSAQKNPTAFYLCASSILAVPSNQPQHFGDGTRLSIL.

CDR3 DNA sequence: TGTGCCAGCAGCTTTACAGATGACACTGAAGCTTTCTTT. Its protein is CASSFTDDTEAFF. The chain carries TRBV7-9 and TRBJ1-1; D unresolved. CDR1 SEHNR and CDR2 FQNEAQ come from the germline V gene (reference sequence). V lost 3 bases, J lost 3 bases, and 8 bases lay in between. This CDR3 spans 13 amino acids.

DNA of the CDR3: TGTGCCAGCAGCTTATGGGTAGGCGAGAACACTGAAGCTTTCTTT. This translates into CASSLWVGENTEAFF. The genes are TRBV7-9 and TRBJ1-1, with D unresolved. CDR3 length equals 15 residues. Germline CDR1 is SEHNR and CDR2 is FQNEAQ (reference sequence). Trimming stripped 2 bases from V and 1 base from J, with 11 bases between.

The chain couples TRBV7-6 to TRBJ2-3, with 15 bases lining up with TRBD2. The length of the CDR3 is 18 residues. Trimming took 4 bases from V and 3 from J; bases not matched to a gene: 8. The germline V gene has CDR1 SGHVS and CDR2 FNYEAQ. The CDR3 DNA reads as TGTGCCAGCAGCTCCTCGCGGACTAGCGGGAGGGCGACAGATACGCAGTATTTT. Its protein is CASSSSRTSGRATDTQYF.